This TCR beta chain was recovered during a study of shared clonotypes between healthy human individuals. Method: immunoSEQ multiplex PCR; TCRdb's copy keeps in-frame clones and lacks some. The table lists 2 million to 2.5 million clones, around 95% of them singletons. CDR3 length equals 14 residues. Germline-derived CDR1 and CDR2 are SGHDN and FVKESK. V lost 4 bases to trimming and J lost 6 bases; unmatched junction nucleotides: 8. The chain carries TRBV14 and TRBJ1-1; 7 bases agree with TRBD1. This TCR came from a man between 18 and 29 years old in good health. Sequenced sample: naive CD4+ T cells sorted from blood. Subset here: CD45RA+ positively selected. The CDR3 here is CASSRSRTGAEAFF. The CDR3 coding sequence is TGTGCCAGCAGCCGAAGCCGAACAGGGGCTGAAGCTTTCTTT. Drawing the rest from reference TRBV14 and TRBJ1-1, the complete variable domain is EAGVTQFPSHSVIEKGQTVTLRCDPISGHDNLYWYRRVMGKEIKFLLHFVKESKQDESGMPNNRFLAERTGGTYSTLKVQPAELEDSGVYFCASSRSRTGAEAFFGQGTRLTVV.